This TCR beta chain was documented in a study of blood T cells in healthy people across ages. Whole-study results and caveats: As naive T cell percentage varied, TCR beta diversity correlated strongly with it. Observed TCR beta diversity per million T cells went down as age went up. This fall followed a roughly linear course with age. Researchers judged that diversity estimates from one million T cells fell short of true values.

This clonotype was observed many times. Its antigen is still unknown. CDR3 size: 15 residues. The germline V and J ends were trimmed by 3 bases and 6 bases, with 12 bases remaining between them. It was with a sample-barcoded 5' primer and a J-beta primer mix that a second PCR of about 6 to 12 cycles was run. TCRdb used MiXCR to reprocess the 5' RACE reads, holding one entry per CDR3 protein. The sample includes approximately 1.5 million distinct CDR3 sequences, about 42% of them seen just once. Each sample yielded at least 6 million isolated PBMCs. The V call is TRBV12-3 or TRBV12-4, the J call TRBJ1-6, with a possible D match to TRBD1 (5 bases). This clonotype originated in a young woman in good health. The sequenced material came from blood. Here the CDR3 reads CASSFRGNGNSPLHF. CDR3 in DNA: TGTGCCAGCAGTTTTCGGGGGAACGGTAATTCACCCCTCCACTTT.